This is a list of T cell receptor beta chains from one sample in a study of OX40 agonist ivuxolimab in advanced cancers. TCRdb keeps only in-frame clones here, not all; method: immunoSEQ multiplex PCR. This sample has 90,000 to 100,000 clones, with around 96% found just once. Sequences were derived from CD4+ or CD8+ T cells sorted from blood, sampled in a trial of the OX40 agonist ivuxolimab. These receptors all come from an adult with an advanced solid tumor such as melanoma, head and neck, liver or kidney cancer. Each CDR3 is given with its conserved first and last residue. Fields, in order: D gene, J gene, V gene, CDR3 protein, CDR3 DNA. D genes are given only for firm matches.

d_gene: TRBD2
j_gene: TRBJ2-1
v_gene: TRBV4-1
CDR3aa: CASSRSTGTNNEQFF
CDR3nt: TGCGCCAGCAGTCGTTCTACCGGGACTAACAATGAGCAGTTCTTC

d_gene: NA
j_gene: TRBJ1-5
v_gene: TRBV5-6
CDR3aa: CASSLEMGPVMDF
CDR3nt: TGTGCCAGCAGCTTGGAGATGGGGCCGGTTATGGATTTT

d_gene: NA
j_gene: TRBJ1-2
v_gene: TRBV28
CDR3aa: CASSLGAGTVPNYGYTF
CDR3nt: TGTGCCAGCAGTTTAGGGGCCGGGACGGTTCCTAACTATGGCTACACCTTC

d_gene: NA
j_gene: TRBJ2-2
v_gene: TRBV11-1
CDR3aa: CASSLLNTGELFF
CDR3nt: TGTGCCAGCAGCCTATTAAACACCGGGGAGCTGTTTTTT

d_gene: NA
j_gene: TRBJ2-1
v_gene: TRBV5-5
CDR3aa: CASSLAQNNEQFF
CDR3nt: TGTGCCAGCAGCCTTGCCCAGAACAATGAGCAGTTCTTC

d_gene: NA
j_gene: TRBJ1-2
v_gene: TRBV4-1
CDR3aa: CASSPGPLNYGYTF
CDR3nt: TGCGCCAGCAGCCCCGGACCCCTTAACTATGGCTACACCTTC

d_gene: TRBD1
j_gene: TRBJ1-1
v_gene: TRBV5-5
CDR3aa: CASSSTGSNTEAFF
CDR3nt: TGTGCCAGCAGCTCGACAGGGTCGAACACTGAAGCTTTCTTT

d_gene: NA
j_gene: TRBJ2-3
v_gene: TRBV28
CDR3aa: CASSLTGGRLDTQYF
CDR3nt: TGTGCCAGCAGTTTAACGGGCGGGCGGCTAGATACGCAGTATTTT

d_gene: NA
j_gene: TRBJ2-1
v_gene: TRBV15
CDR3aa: CATSRDVTRSYSYNEQFF
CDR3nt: TGTGCCACCAGCAGAGATGTGACGAGGTCCTACTCCTACAATGAGCAGTTCTTC

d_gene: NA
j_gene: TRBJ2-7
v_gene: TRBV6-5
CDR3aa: CASSYVRAYEQYF
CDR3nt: TGTGCCAGCAGTTACGTTAGGGCCTACGAGCAGTACTTC

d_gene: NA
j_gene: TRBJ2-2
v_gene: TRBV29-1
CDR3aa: CSVELLGLDTGELFF
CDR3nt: TGCAGCGTTGAATTGCTGGGCCTGGACACCGGGGAGCTGTTTTTT

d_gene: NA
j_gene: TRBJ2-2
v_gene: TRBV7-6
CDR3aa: CAVAGDIHAINTGELFF
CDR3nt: TGTGCCGTCGCCGGGGACATCCACGCTATAAACACCGGGGAGCTGTTTTTT

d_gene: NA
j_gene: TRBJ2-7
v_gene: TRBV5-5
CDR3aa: CASSPWGTEQYF
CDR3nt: TGTGCCAGCAGCCCGTGGGGGACCGAGCAGTACTTC

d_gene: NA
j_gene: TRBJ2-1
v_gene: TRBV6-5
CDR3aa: CASSYLREYNEQFF
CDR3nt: TGTGCCAGCAGTTACCTAAGGGAATACAATGAGCAGTTCTTC

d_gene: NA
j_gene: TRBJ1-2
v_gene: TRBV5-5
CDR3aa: CASSLLPGTHGYTF
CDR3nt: TGTGCCAGCAGCTTGCTTCCAGGAACCCATGGCTACACCTTC

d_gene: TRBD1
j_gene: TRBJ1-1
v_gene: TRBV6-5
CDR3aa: CASSKTGVNTEAFF
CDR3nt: TGTGCCAGCAGCAAAACAGGGGTGAACACTGAAGCTTTCTTT

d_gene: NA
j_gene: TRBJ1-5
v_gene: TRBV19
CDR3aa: CASRHFGNQPQHF
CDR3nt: TGTGCCAGTAGACATTTTGGCAATCAGCCCCAGCATTTT